This TCR beta chain was sequenced during a study of vaccination effects on CD4 cells after COVID-19. This CDR3 is built from 13 residues. The junction had 4 bases not matched to a gene; V was cut back by 5 bases and J by 4 bases. Per the germline V gene, CDR1 is SNHLY and CDR2 is FYNNEI. Sequenced by immunoSEQ multiplex PCR; TCRdb stores in-frame clones only, minus some. The profile shows fewer than 85,000 clones, 78% of them singletons. Before any sequencing was done, the ViraFEST assay used viral peptide pools to expand antigen-specific CD4+ T cells. Following a 10-day culture, CD4+ T cells were purified. Vaccine recipients lacked prior SARS-CoV-2 infection and had negative nucleocapsid antibodies. Days 3 and 7 saw half the medium replaced with IL-2 medium. Regarding this clone: Antigen unknown.

V and J are TRBV2 and TRBJ2-5, with TRBD1 identical over 7 bases. The receptor was isolated from a human donor who received a COVID-19 vaccine. The sample was CD4+ T cells from PBMCs cultured with SARS-CoV-2 spike peptides, taken before COVID-19 vaccination. In nucleotides, the CDR3 is TGTGCCAGCAGTCAAAGGGGGCTAGAGACCCAGTACTTC. Residues: CASSQRGLETQYF.